This TCR beta chain was captured by sequencing in a study of cytomegalovirus exposure and HLA in healthy donors. Germline values: CDR1 ENHRY, CDR2 SYGVKD. This CDR3 comprises 13 residues. V dropped 6 bases and J dropped 4 bases, with 9 bases sitting between them. This clone has a handful of counts. The PCR used 60 Vbeta and 13 Jbeta primers. TCRdb's table, derived via immunoSEQ multiplex PCR, lists solely in-frame clones and lacks some. Of roughly 120,000 clones listed, 55% to 75% are singletons. The receptor comes from a woman in her seventies in good health and CMV-seropositive. The chain uses TRBV10-3 and TRBJ2-2; perhaps TRBD1 as D (6 bases). Input material: PBMCs. The chain's CDR3 is CAIRQGGTGELFF. The DNA for the CDR3 is TGTGCCATCAGACAGGGTGGCACCGGGGAGCTGTTTTTT.